The 3 T cell receptor beta chains reported below all come from one sample, sequenced in a study of cytomegalovirus exposure and HLA in healthy donors. Primers for the PCR totalled 60 Vbeta and 13 Jbeta. Assay used: immunoSEQ multiplex PCR; TCRdb lists only in-frame clones, some missing. This table holds roughly 90,000 clones, about four fifths found once. The material sequenced was PBMCs. Receptors originate from a man aged 30 to 45 in good health and CMV-seronegative.

The chain links TRBV9 to TRBJ1-3; no clear D gene. Germline CDR1 is SGDLS and CDR2 is YYNGEE. With 0 bases removed from V and 0 bases from J, the gap between germline ends came to 13 bases. The CDR3 consists of 17 residues. The CDR3 reads CASSVDLVPRSGNTIYF. The CDR3 bases are TGTGCCAGCAGCGTAGATTTAGTGCCGCGCTCTGGAAACACCATATATTTT.

The table lists this clone with a count of one. The CDR3 nucleotides are TGTGCCAGCAGCTTGCTCGACGCGGGAGAGGCAGAGACCCAGTACTTC. Translating gives CASSLLDAGEAETQYF. This chain connects TRBV5-4 to TRBJ2-5, with 7 bases matching TRBD2. V shed 1 base and J 4 bases; nucleotides not matched to a gene: 10. Germline CDR1 and CDR2: SGHNT and YYREEE (reference sequence). The CDR3 extends over 16 amino acids.

The chain employs TRBV28 and TRBJ2-7; the D gene is possibly TRBD2 (5 bases). This CDR3 is 15 amino acids long. Germline loops: CDR1 MDHEN, CDR2 SYDVKM. Trimming left V 8 bases short and J 3 bases short, with 20 bases between. CDR3 in amino acids: CASLLRTGVNYEQYF. In DNA, the CDR3 is TGTGCCAGCCTCCTCCGGACTGGTGTAAACTACGAGCAGTACTTC. Together with reference TRBV28 and TRBJ2-7, the CDR3 gives the full variable domain: DVKVTQSSRYLVKRTGEKVFLECVQDMDHENMFWYRQDPGLGLRLIYFSYDVKMKEKGDIPEGYSVSREKKERFSLILESASTNQTSMYLCASLLRTGVNYEQYFGPGTRLTVT.